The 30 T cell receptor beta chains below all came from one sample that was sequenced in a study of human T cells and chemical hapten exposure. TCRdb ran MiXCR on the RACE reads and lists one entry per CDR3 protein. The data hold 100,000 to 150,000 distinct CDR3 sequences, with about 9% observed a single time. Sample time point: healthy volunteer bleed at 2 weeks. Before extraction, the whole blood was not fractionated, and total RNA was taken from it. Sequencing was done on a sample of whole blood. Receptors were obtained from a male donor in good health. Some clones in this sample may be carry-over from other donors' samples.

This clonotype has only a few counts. CDR3 sequence: CASSQGRGDNEQFF. CDR3 nucleotides: TGTGCCAGCAGCCAGGGGAGGGGCGACAATGAGCAGTTCTTC. The chain couples TRBV27 to TRBJ2-1; possibly TRBD2 for D (7 bases). The germline gives CDR1 MNHEY, CDR2 SMNVEV (reference sequence). There are 14 residues in the CDR3. V lost 6 bases and J lost 5, with 14 bases in between.

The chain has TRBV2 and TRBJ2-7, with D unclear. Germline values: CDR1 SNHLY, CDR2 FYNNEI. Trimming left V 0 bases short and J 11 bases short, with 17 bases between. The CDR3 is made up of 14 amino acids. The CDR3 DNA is TGTGCCAGCAGTGAAGCGCTCAAATCAGGCGAAAAGTACTTC. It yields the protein CASSEALKSGEKYF. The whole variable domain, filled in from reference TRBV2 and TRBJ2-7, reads EPEVTQTPSHQVTQMGQEVILRCVPISNHLYFYWYRQILGQKVEFLVSFYNNEISEKSEIFDDQFSVERPDGSNFTLKIRSTKLEDSAMYFCASSEALKSGEKYFGPGTRLTVT.

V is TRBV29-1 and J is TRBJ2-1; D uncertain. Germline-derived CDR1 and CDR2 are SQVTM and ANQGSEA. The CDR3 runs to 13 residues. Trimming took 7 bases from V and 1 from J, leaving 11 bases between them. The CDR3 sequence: CSAPDRSYNEQFF. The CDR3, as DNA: TGCAGCGCCCCGGACCGTTCCTACAATGAGCAGTTCTTC.

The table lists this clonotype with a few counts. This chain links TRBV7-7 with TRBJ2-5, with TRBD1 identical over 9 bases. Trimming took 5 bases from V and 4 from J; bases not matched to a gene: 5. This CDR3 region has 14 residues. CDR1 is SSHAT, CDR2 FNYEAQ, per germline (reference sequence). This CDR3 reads CASSLTGGRETQYF. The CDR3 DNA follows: TGTGCCAGCAGCCTTACAGGGGGCCGAGAGACCCAGTACTTC.

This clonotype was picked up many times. The CDR3 DNA reads TGTGCCAGCAGCGTAGGAAACAGGGGGACTGAAGCTTTCTTT. Its protein product is CASSVGNRGTEAFF. The chain combines TRBV9 with TRBJ1-1, with TRBD1 matching over 8 bases. Germline lookup yields CDR1 SGDLS and CDR2 YYNGEE. CDR3 length equals 14 residues. V trimming: 0 bases; J trimming: 5 bases; junction bases outside the gene matches: 3.

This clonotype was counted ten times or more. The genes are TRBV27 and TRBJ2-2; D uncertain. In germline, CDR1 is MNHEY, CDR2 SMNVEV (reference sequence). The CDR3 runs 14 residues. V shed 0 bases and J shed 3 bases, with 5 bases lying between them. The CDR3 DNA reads TGTGCCAGCAGTTTATCAGGGTACACCGGGGAGCTGTTTTTT. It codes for CASSLSGYTGELFF.

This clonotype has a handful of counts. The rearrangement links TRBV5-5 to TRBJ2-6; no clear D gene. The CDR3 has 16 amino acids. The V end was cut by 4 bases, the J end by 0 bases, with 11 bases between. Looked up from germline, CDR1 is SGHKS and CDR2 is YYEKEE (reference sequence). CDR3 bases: TGTGCCAGCAGCCTGCAGGTCTCCTCTGGGGCCAACGTCCTGACTTTC. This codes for CASSLQVSSGANVLTF.

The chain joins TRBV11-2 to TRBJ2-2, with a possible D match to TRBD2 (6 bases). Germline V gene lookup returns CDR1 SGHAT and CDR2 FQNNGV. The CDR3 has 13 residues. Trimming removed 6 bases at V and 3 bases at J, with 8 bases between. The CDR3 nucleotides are TGTGCCAGCAGATGGGGGGACACCGGGGAGCTGTTTTTT. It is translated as CASRWGDTGELFF.

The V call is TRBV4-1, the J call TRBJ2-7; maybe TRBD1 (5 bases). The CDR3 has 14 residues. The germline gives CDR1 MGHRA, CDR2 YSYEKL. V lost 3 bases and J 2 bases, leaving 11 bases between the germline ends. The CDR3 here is CASSHEAQAYEQYF. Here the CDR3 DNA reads TGCGCCAGCAGCCATGAAGCACAGGCCTACGAGCAGTACTTC.

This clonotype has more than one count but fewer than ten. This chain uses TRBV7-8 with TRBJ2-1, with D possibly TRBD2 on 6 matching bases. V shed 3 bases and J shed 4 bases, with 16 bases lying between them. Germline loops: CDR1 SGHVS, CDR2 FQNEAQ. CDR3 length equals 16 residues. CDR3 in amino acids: CASSFGTGTGYNEQFF. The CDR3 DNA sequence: TGTGCCAGCAGCTTTGGCACCGGGACTGGATACAATGAGCAGTTCTTC.

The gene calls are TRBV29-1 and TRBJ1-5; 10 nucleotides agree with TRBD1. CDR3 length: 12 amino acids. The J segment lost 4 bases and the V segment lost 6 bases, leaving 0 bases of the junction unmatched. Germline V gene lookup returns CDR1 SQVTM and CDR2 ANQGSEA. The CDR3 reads CSVGQGNQPQHF. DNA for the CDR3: TGCAGCGTGGGACAGGGGAATCAGCCCCAGCATTTT.

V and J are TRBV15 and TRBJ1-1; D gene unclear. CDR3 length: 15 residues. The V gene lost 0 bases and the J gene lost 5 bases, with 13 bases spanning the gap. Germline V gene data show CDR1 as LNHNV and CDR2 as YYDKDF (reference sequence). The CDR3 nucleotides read TGTGCCACCAGCAGAGATAGGGTCTGGGGTACTGAAGCTTTCTTT. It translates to CATSRDRVWGTEAFF. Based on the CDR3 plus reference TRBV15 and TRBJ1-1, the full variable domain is DAMVIQNPRYQVTQFGKPVTLSCSQTLNHNVMYWYQQKSSQAPKLLFHYYDKDFNNEADTPDNFQSRRPNTSFCFLDIRSPGLGDTAMYLCATSRDRVWGTEAFFGQGTRLTVV.

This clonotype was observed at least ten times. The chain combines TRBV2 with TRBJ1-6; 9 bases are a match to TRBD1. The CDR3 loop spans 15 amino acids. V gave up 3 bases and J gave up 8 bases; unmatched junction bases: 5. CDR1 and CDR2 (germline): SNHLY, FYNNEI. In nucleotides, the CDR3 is TGTGCCAGCAGTGAGGGACAGGGCAATTATTCACCCCTCCACTTT. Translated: CASSEGQGNYSPLHF.

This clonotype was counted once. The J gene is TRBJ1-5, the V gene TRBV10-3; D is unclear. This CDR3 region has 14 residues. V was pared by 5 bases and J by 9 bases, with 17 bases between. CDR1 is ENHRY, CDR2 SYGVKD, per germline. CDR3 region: CAISIYSHRSPQHF. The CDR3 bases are TGTGCCATCAGTATTTACAGCCATAGGTCGCCCCAGCATTTT.

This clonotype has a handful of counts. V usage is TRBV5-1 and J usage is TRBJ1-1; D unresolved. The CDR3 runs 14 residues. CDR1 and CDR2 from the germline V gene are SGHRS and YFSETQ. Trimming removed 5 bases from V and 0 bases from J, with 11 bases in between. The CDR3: CASRLAILNTEAFF. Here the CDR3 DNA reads TGCGCCAGCAGATTAGCAATCCTGAACACTGAAGCTTTCTTT.

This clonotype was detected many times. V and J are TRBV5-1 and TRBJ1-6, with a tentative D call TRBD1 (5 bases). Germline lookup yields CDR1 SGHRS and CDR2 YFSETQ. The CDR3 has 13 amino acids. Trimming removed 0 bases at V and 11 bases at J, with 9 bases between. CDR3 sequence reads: CASSLGGGTPLHF. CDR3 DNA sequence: TGCGCCAGCAGCTTGGGGGGCGGGACACCCCTCCACTTT.

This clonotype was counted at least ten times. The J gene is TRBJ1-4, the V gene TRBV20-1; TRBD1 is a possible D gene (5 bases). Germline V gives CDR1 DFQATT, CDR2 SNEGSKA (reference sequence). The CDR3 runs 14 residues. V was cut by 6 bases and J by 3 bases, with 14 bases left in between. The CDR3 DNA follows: TGCAGTGCGTTTCCACAGGAGTCTAATGAAAAACTGTTTTTT. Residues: CSAFPQESNEKLFF.

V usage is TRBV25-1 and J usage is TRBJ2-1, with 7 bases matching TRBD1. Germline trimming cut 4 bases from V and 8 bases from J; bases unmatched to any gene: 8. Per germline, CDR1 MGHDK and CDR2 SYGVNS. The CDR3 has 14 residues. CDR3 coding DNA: TGTGCCAGCAGTGCATTAGGACAGGCGGATGAGCAGTTCTTC. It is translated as CASSALGQADEQFF.

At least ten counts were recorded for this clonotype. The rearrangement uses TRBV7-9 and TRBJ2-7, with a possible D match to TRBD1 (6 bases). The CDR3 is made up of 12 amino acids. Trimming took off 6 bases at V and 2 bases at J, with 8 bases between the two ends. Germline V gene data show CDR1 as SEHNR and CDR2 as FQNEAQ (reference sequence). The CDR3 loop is CASRGGPYEQYF. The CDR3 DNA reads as TGTGCCAGCAGAGGGGGTCCCTACGAGCAGTACTTC.

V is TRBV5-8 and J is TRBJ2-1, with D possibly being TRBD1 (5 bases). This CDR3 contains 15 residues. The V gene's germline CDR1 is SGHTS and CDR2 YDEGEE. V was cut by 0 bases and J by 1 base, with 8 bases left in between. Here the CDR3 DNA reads TGTGCCAGCAGCTTGGAAGGGGTATCCTACAATGAGCAGTTCTTC. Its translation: CASSLEGVSYNEQFF.

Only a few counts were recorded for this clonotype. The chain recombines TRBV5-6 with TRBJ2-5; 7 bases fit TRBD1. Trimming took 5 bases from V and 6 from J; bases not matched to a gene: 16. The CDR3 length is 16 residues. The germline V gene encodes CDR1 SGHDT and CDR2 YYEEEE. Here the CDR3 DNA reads TGTGCCAGCAGGAGTGACGGGACAGTCATAGGGAAGACCCAGTACTTC. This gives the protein CASRSDGTVIGKTQYF.

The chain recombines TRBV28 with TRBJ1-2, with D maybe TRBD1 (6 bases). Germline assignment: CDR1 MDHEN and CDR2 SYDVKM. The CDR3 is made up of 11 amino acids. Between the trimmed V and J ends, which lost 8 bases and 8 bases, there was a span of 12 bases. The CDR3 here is CASGYRDGYTF. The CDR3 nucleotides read TGTGCCAGCGGATACAGGGACGGCTACACCTTC.

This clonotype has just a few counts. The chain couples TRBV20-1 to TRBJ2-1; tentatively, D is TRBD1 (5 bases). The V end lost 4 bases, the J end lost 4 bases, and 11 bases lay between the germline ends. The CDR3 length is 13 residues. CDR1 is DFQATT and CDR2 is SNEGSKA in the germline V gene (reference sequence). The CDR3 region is CSATDSRYNEQFF. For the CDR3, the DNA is TGCAGTGCTACCGACAGTCGATACAATGAGCAGTTCTTC.

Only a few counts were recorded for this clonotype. The CDR3: CASSPLGTNYGYTF. The CDR3 nucleotides read TGTGCCAGCAGTCCTCTAGGCACCAACTATGGCTACACCTTC. The chain employs TRBV2 and TRBJ1-2; D is undetermined. CDR1 and CDR2 from the germline V gene are SNHLY and FYNNEI. This CDR3 has 14 residues. Trimming shortened V by 5 bases and J by 2 bases, and 12 bases separated the two germline ends.

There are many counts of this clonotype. CDR3 coding DNA: TGCGCCAGCAGCGGGGGACTAGCGGGAGAGGAGCAGTTCTTC. This gives the protein CASSGGLAGEEQFF. J is TRBJ2-1 and V is TRBV5-1; 14 bases map to TRBD2. With 4 bases clipped from V and 10 bases from J, the junction kept 4 bases outside the gene matches. Germline CDR1 reads SGHRS; CDR2 reads YFSETQ. The CDR3 is 14 residues long.

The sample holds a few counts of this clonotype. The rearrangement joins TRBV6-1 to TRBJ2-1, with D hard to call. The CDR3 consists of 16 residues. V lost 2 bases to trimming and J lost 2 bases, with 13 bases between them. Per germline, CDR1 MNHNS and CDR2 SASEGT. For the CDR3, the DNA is TGTGCCAGCAGTGAACAAATGAACGTAGCCTACAATGAGCAGTTCTTC. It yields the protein CASSEQMNVAYNEQFF.

The CDR3 DNA follows: TGTGCCACCAGCCCAGTTGTTGGGACAGTGAACACCGGGGAGCTGTTTTTT. Protein sequence: CATSPVVGTVNTGELFF. The chain combines TRBV15 with TRBJ2-2, with 7 bases matching TRBD1. V lost 5 bases to trimming and J lost 1 base; unmatched junction nucleotides: 10. The CDR3 totals 17 residues. The germline V gene encodes CDR1 LNHNV and CDR2 YYDKDF (reference sequence).

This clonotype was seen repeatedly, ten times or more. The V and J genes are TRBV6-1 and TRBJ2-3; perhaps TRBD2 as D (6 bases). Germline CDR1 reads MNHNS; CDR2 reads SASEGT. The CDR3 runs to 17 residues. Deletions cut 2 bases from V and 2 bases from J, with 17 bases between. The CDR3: CASSEKGGAAPTDTQYF. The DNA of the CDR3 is TGTGCCAGCAGTGAAAAGGGCGGGGCCGCTCCCACAGATACGCAGTATTTT.

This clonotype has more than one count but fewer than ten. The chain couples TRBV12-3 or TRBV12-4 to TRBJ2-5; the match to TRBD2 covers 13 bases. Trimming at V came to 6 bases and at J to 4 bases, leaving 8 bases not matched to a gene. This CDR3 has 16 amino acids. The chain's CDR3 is CASRQLAGGPRETQYF. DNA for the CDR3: TGTGCCAGCAGACAACTAGCGGGAGGGCCTCGAGAGACCCAGTACTTC.

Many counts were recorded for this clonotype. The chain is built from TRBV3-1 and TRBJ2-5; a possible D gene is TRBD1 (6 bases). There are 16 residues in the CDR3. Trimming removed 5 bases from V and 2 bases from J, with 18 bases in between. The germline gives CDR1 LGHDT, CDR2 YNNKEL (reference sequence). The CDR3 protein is CASSLTLGAPQETQYF. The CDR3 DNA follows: TGTGCCAGCAGCTTAACGCTGGGGGCCCCACAAGAGACCCAGTACTTC.